This passage covers 22 T cell receptor beta chains from one sample sequenced in a study of T cell responses to AZD1222 COVID-19 vaccine. Data came from immunoSEQ multiplex PCR; TCRdb stores just in-frame clones and leaves some out. In the table there are about 130,000 clones, approximately 90% of which are singletons. The specimen comprised peripheral blood, sampled on day 0 of AZD1222 vaccination. These receptors all stem from an adult in good health.

The V call is TRBV13, the J call TRBJ1-5; the D is unclear. The V gene's germline CDR1 is PRHDT and CDR2 FYEKMQ (reference sequence). V dropped 9 bases and J dropped 6 bases, with 12 bases sitting between them. The CDR3 loop spans 12 amino acids. CDR3 DNA: TGTGCCAGTCCAGCCCTTCCTCAGCCCCAGCATTTT. Translating gives CASPALPQPQHF.

The rearrangement links TRBV19 to TRBJ1-1; 8 bases map to TRBD1. Germline lookup yields CDR1 LNHDA and CDR2 SQIVND (reference sequence). The CDR3 is 16 residues long. V gave up 3 bases and J gave up 6 bases; unmatched junction bases: 12. The CDR3 loop reads CASSMGQQGVRAEAFF. CDR3 nucleotide sequence: TGTGCCAGTAGTATGGGGCAACAGGGGGTCAGGGCTGAAGCTTTCTTT.

The chain links TRBV6-5 to TRBJ1-5, with 8 bases matching TRBD1. The CDR3 consists of 13 residues. After removal of 5 bases from V and 6 bases from J, the junction contained 3 bases not matched to a gene. Germline values: CDR1 MNHEY, CDR2 SVGAGI. The CDR3 bases are TGTGCCAGCAGTCGACAGGGGCGTCAGCCCCAGCATTTT. As protein: CASSRQGRQPQHF.

Regarding this clone: The same CDR3 also results from other DNA sequences found in this sample. This chain connects TRBV11-2 to TRBJ2-5; D is undetermined. This CDR3 contains 11 residues. The germline gives CDR1 SGHAT, CDR2 FQNNGV. V lost 2 bases and J lost 3, with 1 base in between. The CDR3 bases are TGTGCCAGCAGCTTAAAAGAGACCCAGTACTTC. Translating gives CASSLKETQYF.

The chain employs TRBV10-2 and TRBJ2-5; either TRBD1 or TRBD2 may fit D (6 bases each). The CDR3 is made up of 14 amino acids. The germline V and J ends were trimmed by 7 bases and 1 base, with 13 bases remaining between them. In germline, CDR1 is WSHSY, CDR2 SAAADI. CDR3 sequence: CASKGVAVQETQYF. The CDR3 DNA reads as TGCGCCAGCAAGGGGGTAGCGGTCCAAGAGACCCAGTACTTC.

The chain carries TRBV19 and TRBJ1-3; D is uncertain. The CDR3 extends over 18 amino acids. The V and J ends lost 4 bases and 0 bases respectively, with 19 bases between them. Germline lookup yields CDR1 LNHDA and CDR2 SQIVND (reference sequence). The CDR3 protein is CASSRGRVIWSSGNTIYF. For the CDR3, the DNA is TGTGCCAGTAGTAGGGGAAGGGTTATTTGGAGCTCTGGAAACACCATATATTTT.

This clone came up a few times. The chain is built from TRBV6-5 and TRBJ2-7; maybe TRBD2 (5 bases). This CDR3 spans 13 amino acids. Trimming shortened V by 6 bases and J by 4 bases, and 13 bases separated the two germline ends. Per the germline V gene, CDR1 is MNHEY and CDR2 is SVGAGI. CDR3 amino acids: CASSSADMYEQYF. The CDR3 coding sequence is TGTGCCAGCAGCTCAGCGGATATGTACGAGCAGTACTTC.

The chain carries TRBV7-2 and TRBJ1-5; no reliable D call. The CDR3 runs to 15 residues. V was pared by 1 base and J by 4 bases, with 11 bases between. Germline lookup yields CDR1 SGHTA and CDR2 FQGNSA. CDR3 in amino acids: CASSLGNSANQPQHF. The CDR3 DNA reads TGTGCCAGCAGCTTAGGAAACAGCGCTAATCAGCCCCAGCATTTT.

This clone showed up just once. The chain combines TRBV15 with TRBJ2-7; 11 nucleotides line up with TRBD1. V trimming: 1 base; J trimming: 10 bases; junction bases outside the gene matches: 3. From germline, CDR1 is LNHNV and CDR2 YYDKDF (reference sequence). The CDR3 is 13 amino acids. The CDR3 sequence: CATSRGTGGFQYF. In nucleotides, the CDR3 is TGTGCCACCAGCAGAGGGACAGGGGGCTTTCAGTACTTC.

The chain is built from TRBV19 and TRBJ1-2, with 8 bases that match TRBD1. The CDR3 length is 13 residues. Trimming took 4 bases from V and 8 from J; bases not matched to a gene: 6. From germline, CDR1 is LNHDA and CDR2 SQIVND (reference sequence). The chain's CDR3 is CASSTRGRDGYTF. CDR3 nucleotide sequence: TGTGCCAGTAGTACCAGGGGGCGCGACGGCTACACCTTC. The variable domain in full, with the rest retrieved from reference TRBV19 and TRBJ1-2, is DGGITQSPKYLFRKEGQNVTLSCEQNLNHDAMYWYRQDPGQGLRLIYYSQIVNDFQKGDIAEGYSVSREKKESFPLTVTSAQKNPTAFYLCASSTRGRDGYTFGSGTRLTVV.

V usage is TRBV9 and J usage is TRBJ1-1, with D perhaps TRBD1 (6 bases). V was pared by 3 bases and J by 1 base, with 10 bases between. The CDR3 length is 14 residues. CDR1 and CDR2 from the germline V gene are SGDLS and YYNGEE. This CDR3 reads CASSETGWNTEAFF. CDR3 sequence (DNA): TGTGCCAGCAGCGAAACAGGGTGGAACACTGAAGCTTTCTTT.

The rearrangement links TRBV19 to TRBJ1-2; no clear D. In germline, CDR1 is LNHDA, CDR2 SQIVND (reference sequence). The CDR3 is made up of 12 amino acids. The ends were cut back, 7 bases at V and 7 bases at J, with 13 bases in the middle. Here the CDR3 DNA reads TGTGCCAGTATCGGAGAAAGAGGTGGCTACACCTTC. Translated: CASIGERGGYTF. The full variable domain, completed using reference TRBV19 and TRBJ1-2, is DGGITQSPKYLFRKEGQNVTLSCEQNLNHDAMYWYRQDPGQGLRLIYYSQIVNDFQKGDIAEGYSVSREKKESFPLTVTSAQKNPTAFYLCASIGERGGYTFGSGTRLTVV.

This chain joins TRBV6-2 or TRBV6-3 and TRBJ2-7; no firm D call. The CDR3 extends over 16 amino acids. Per germline, CDR1 MNHEY and CDR2 SVGEGT. V lost 0 bases and J lost 2, with 14 bases in between. Here the CDR3 DNA reads TGTGCCAGCAGTTACTCGTTCCCTTTTGAAGCCTACGAGCAGTACTTC. It codes for CASSYSFPFEAYEQYF.

The chain combines TRBV19 with TRBJ1-5, with D tentatively TRBD1 (5 bases). Looked up from germline, CDR1 is LNHDA and CDR2 is SQIVND (reference sequence). V dropped 6 bases and J dropped 4 bases, with 7 bases sitting between them. The CDR3 contains 12 residues. The CDR3 is CASRGVNQPQHF. For the CDR3, the DNA is TGTGCCAGTAGGGGGGTGAATCAGCCCCAGCATTTT.

This clone has a single count. The J gene is TRBJ2-3, the V gene TRBV2; D is unresolved. Germline V lookup: CDR1 SNHLY, CDR2 FYNNEI. Trimming left V 2 bases short and J 6 bases short, with 6 bases between. The CDR3 is made up of 12 amino acids. The CDR3 loop reads CASSERRDTQYF. CDR3 DNA: TGTGCCAGCAGTGAAAGGCGCGATACGCAGTATTTT.

The rearrangement links TRBV28 to TRBJ1-2; D gene unclear. This CDR3 has 12 residues. The germline CDR1 and CDR2 sequences are MDHEN and SYDVKM. Trimming shortened V by 3 bases and J by 4 bases, and 6 bases separated the two germline ends. The CDR3 region has the DNA TGTGCCAGCAGTTTTAGCAGCTATGGCTACACCTTC. Encoded protein: CASSFSSYGYTF.

The CDR3 DNA is TGTGCCAGCAGCCAATCGAGGGCCAAGACGGCTGAAGCTTTCTTT. Translating gives CASSQSRAKTAEAFF. The chain joins TRBV16 to TRBJ1-1, with D unclear. V was shortened by 0 bases and J by 6 bases, with 14 bases between the two germline ends. The V gene's germline CDR1 is KGHSY and CDR2 FQNENV. This CDR3 region has 15 residues. Filled out from reference TRBV16 and TRBJ1-1, the complete variable domain reads GEEVAQTPKHLVRGEGQKAKLYCAPIKGHSYVFWYQQVLKNEFKFLISFQNENVFDETGMPKERFSAKCLPNSPCSLEIQATKLEDSAVYFCASSQSRAKTAEAFFGQGTRLTVV.

This clone was counted a single time. The V call is TRBV6-2 or TRBV6-3, the J call TRBJ2-5, with D perhaps matching TRBD2 (7 bases). V was shortened by 7 bases and J by 5 bases, with 17 bases between the two germline ends. The CDR3 has 14 residues. Per the germline V gene, CDR1 is MNHEY and CDR2 is SVGEGT. The CDR3 DNA sequence: TGTGCCAGCAACCCTGGGGGGGCTGGGGAGACCCAGTACTTC. Translated, it gives CASNPGGAGETQYF.

On this clone itself: The junction does not match germline at one end; this may be a read error. The V and J genes are TRBV12-3 or TRBV12-4 and TRBJ2-3; D possibly matches TRBD1 or TRBD2 (5 bases each). The CDR3 extends over 13 amino acids. CDR3: CASSFQGPLRVDF. The CDR3 DNA sequence: TGTGCCAGCAGTTTCCAGGGACCCCTGAGGGTCGATTTT.

The CDR3 region has the DNA TGTGCCAGCAGCGACCAGGGGGCATTCGGGGGCTACACCTTC. Protein sequence: CASSDQGAFGGYTF. The chain joins TRBV9 to TRBJ1-2, with 8 bases identical to TRBD1. Germline V gene data show CDR1 as SGDLS and CDR2 as YYNGEE. V lost 3 bases, J lost 8 bases, and 9 bases stayed unmatched. This CDR3 contains 14 residues.

This sequence joins TRBV7-2 and TRBJ2-1; D is tentatively TRBD1 or TRBD2 (5 bases each). The germline V gene encodes CDR1 SGHTA and CDR2 FQGNSA. V lost 5 bases to trimming and J lost 6 bases, with 14 bases between them. The CDR3 is made up of 14 amino acids. CDR3 loop: CASSPGTSTNEQFF. CDR3 DNA sequence: TGTGCCAGCAGCCCCGGGACGAGCACCAATGAGCAGTTCTTC. Together with reference TRBV7-2 and TRBJ2-1, the CDR3 gives the full variable domain: GAGVSQSPSNKVTEKGKDVELRCDPISGHTALYWYRQSLGQGLEFLIYFQGNSAPDKSGLPSDRFSAERTGGSVSTLTIQRTQQEDSAVYLCASSPGTSTNEQFFGPGTRLTVL.

This chain links TRBV27 with TRBJ2-6; 8 bases fit TRBD1. Trimming at V came to 4 bases and at J to 2 bases, leaving 10 bases not matched to a gene. CDR1 and CDR2 from the germline V gene are MNHEY and SMNVEV (reference sequence). The CDR3 is 18 amino acids. CDR3 DNA: TGTGCCAGCAGTTCGCGGACAGGGCGTTTACCTGGGGCCAACGTCCTGACTTTC. It specifies CASSSRTGRLPGANVLTF.